The clone carrying this TCR beta chain was detected only a few times. Antigen specificity is unknown. Germline loops: CDR1 SGHDN, CDR2 FVKESK. The CDR3 is 18 amino acids. V shed 0 bases and J shed 1 base, with 16 bases lying between them. The sample comes from a study of T cells in Graves' hyperthyroidism and ophthalmopathy. Study observations and caveats: Ophthalmopathy got predicted by the model a median approximately 6.4 months before its onset. The blood repertoire included most of the expanded thyroid clonotypes above 0.001.

Researchers amplified the TCR beta CDR3 regions from RNA transcripts. The HTBI primer set was used in a first-round RT-PCR of the TCR CDR3. MiXCR, applied by TCRdb to the multiplex PCR reads, yields one record per CDR3 protein. The data contain 400,000 or so distinct CDR3 sequences, around 13% of them singletons. The clonotype originates from a woman aged 25 to 39 with Graves' ophthalmopathy. The chain is built from TRBV14 and TRBJ2-4, with D perhaps TRBD1 or TRBD2 (5 bases each). Input material: blood. DNA of the CDR3: TGTGCCAGCAGCCAAGATGGGGACGCTAAGGTGGCCAAAAACATTCAGTACTTC. Protein: CASSQDGDAKVAKNIQYF.